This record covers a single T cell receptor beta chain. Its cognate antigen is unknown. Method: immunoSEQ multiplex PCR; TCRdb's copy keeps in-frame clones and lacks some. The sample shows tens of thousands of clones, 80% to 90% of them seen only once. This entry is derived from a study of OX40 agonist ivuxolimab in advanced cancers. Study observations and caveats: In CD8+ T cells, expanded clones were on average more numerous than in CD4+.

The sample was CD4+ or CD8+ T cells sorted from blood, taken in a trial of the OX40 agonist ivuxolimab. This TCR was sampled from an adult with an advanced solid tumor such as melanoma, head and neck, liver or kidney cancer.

This CDR3 reads CASSARPNEQFF. In nucleotides, the CDR3 is TGCGCCAGCAGCGCCCGACCGAATGAGCAGTTCTTC. The chain employs TRBV5-1 and TRBJ2-1; no clear D. CDR1 and CDR2 from the germline V gene are SGHRS and YFSETQ. V gave up 4 bases and J gave up 7 bases, with 9 bases separating them. The CDR3 spans 12 residues.